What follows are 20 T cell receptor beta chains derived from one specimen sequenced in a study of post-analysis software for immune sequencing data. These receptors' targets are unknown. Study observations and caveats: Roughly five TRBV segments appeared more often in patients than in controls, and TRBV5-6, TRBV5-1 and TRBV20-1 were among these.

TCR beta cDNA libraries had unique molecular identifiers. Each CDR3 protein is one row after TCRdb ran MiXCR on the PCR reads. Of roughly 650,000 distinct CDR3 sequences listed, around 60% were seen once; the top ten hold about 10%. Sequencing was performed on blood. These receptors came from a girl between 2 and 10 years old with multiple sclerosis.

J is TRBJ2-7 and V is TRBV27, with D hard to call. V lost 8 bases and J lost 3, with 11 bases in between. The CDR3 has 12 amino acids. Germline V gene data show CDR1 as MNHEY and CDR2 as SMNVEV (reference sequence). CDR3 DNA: TGTGCCAGCCTCGCGGCAGTCTACGAGCAGTACTTC. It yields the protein CASLAAVYEQYF.

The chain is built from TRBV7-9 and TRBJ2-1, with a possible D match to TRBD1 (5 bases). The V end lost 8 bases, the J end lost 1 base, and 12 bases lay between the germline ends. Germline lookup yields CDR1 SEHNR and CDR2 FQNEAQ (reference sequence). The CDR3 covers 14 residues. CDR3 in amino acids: CASLDTRSYNEQFF. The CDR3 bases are TGTGCCAGCTTGGACACCCGATCCTACAATGAGCAGTTCTTC.

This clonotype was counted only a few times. CDR3 DNA sequence: TGCAGCGTGCGGACTAGCGGAGCCTACAATGAGCAGTTCTTC. Translation gives CSVRTSGAYNEQFF. The rearrangement links TRBV29-1 to TRBJ2-1; 10 nucleotides align to TRBD2. This CDR3 region has 14 residues. J lost 2 bases, V lost 6 bases, and 4 bases had no gene match. CDR1 and CDR2 from the germline V gene are SQVTM and ANQGSEA.

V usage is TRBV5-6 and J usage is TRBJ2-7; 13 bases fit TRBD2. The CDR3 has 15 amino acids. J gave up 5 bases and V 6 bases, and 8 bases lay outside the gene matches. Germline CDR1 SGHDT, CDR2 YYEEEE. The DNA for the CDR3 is TGTGCCAGCATCCATGGACTAGCGGGAGCCCACGAGCAGTACTTC. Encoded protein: CASIHGLAGAHEQYF.

DNA of the CDR3: TGCAGTGCTACCCGGGCTGTCGATGAGCAGTTCTTC. This sequence encodes CSATRAVDEQFF. This chain links TRBV20-1 with TRBJ2-1; D unclear. Between the trimmed V and J ends, which lost 4 bases and 8 bases, there was a span of 12 bases. CDR1 is DFQATT, CDR2 SNEGSKA, per germline (reference sequence). This CDR3 is 12 amino acids long.

CDR3 region: CASSQESGQGDTGELFF. The DNA of the CDR3 is TGTGCCAGCAGCCAAGAGTCGGGACAGGGTGACACCGGGGAGCTGTTTTTT. V is TRBV3-1 and J is TRBJ2-2, with 9 positions matching TRBD1. Germline CDR1 reads LGHDT; CDR2 reads YNNKEL (reference sequence). V was pared by 0 bases and J by 3 bases, with 5 bases of the junction left unmatched. The CDR3 is 17 amino acids.

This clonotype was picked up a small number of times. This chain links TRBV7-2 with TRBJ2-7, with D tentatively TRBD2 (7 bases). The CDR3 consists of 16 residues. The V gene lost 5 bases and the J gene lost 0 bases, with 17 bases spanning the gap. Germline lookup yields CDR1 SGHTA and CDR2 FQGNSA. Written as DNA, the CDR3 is TGTGCCAGCAGCCGCTTAGGGGGGGACATCTCCTACGAGCAGTACTTC. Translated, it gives CASSRLGGDISYEQYF.

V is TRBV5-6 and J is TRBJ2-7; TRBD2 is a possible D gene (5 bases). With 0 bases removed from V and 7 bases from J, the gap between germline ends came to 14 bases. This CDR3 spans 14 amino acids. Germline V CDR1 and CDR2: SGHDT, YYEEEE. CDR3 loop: CASSLGLDPGEQYF. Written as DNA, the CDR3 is TGTGCCAGCAGCTTGGGCCTCGACCCGGGGGAGCAGTACTTC.

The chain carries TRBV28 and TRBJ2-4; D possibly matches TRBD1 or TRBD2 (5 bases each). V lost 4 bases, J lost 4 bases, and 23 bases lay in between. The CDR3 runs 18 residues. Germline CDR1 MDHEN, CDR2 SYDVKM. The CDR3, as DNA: TGTGCCAGCAGTTCAGGGAGTGGGTTCCCCAGGGCAAAAAACATTCAGTACTTC. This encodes CASSSGSGFPRAKNIQYF. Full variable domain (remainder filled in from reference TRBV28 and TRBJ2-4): DVKVTQSSRYLVKRTGEKVFLECVQDMDHENMFWYRQDPGLGLRLIYFSYDVKMKEKGDIPEGYSVSREKKERFSLILESASTNQTSMYLCASSSGSGFPRAKNIQYFGAGTRLSVL.

CDR3: CASSEFLDTEGYTF. CDR3 DNA: TGTGCCAGCAGTGAATTCCTCGACACCGAAGGCTACACCTTC. The chain uses TRBV25-1 and TRBJ1-2; the D is unclear. From germline, CDR1 is MGHDK and CDR2 SYGVNS. CDR3 length equals 14 residues. The V end lost 1 base, the J end lost 8 bases, and 14 bases lay between the germline ends.

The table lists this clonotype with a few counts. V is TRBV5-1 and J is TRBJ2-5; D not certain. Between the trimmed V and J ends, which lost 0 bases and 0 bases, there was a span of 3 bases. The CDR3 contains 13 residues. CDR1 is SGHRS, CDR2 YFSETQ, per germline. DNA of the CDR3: TGCGCCAGCAGCTTGGAAAACCAAGAGACCCAGTACTTC. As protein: CASSLENQETQYF. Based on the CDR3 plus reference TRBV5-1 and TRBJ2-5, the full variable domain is KAGVTQTPRYLIKTRGQQVTLSCSPISGHRSVSWYQQTPGQGLQFLFEYFSETQRNKGNFPGRFSGRQFSNSRSEMNVSTLELGDSALYLCASSLENQETQYFGPGTRLLVL.

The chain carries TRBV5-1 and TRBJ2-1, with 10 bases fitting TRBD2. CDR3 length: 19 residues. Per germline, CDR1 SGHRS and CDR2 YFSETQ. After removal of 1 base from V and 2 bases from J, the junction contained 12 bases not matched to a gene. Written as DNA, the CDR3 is TGCGCCAGCAGCTTGCCGGGACTAGCGAAAGGAGGGGCCTACAATGAGCAGTTCTTC. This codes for CASSLPGLAKGGAYNEQFF.

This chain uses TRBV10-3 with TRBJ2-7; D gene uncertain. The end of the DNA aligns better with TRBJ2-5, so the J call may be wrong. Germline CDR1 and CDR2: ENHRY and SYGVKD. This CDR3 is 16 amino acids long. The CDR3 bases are TGTGCCATCAGTGAGCCGGGTGGCAGAGAGGAAGAGACCCAGTACTTC. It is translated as CAISEPGGREEETQYF.

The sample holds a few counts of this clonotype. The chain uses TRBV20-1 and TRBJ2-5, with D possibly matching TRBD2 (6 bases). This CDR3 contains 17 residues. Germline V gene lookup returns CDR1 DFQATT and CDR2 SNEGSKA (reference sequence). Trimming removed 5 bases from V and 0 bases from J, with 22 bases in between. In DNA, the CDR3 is TGCAGTGCTCCTAGAACCTCCGGGACTCCGTACCAAGAGACCCAGTACTTC. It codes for CSAPRTSGTPYQETQYF.

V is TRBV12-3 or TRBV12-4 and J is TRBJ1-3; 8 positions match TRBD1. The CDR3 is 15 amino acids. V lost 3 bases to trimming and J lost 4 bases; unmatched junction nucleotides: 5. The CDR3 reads CASSFPRDRGNTIYF. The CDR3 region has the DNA TGTGCCAGCAGTTTCCCGCGGGACAGGGGAAACACCATATATTTT.

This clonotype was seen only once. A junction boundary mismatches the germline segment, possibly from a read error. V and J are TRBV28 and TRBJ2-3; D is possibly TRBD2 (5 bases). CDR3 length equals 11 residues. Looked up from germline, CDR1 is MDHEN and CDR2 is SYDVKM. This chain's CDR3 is CTSLVADTQYF. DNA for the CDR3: TGTACCAGCCTAGTAGCGGATACGCAGTATTTT.

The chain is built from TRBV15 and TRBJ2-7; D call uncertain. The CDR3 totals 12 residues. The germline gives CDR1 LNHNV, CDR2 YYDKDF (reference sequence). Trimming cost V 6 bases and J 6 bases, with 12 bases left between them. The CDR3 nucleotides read TGTGCCACCAGTAGTCCCAAATCCGAGCAGTACTTC. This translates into CATSSPKSEQYF. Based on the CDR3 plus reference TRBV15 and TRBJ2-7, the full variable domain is DAMVIQNPRYQVTQFGKPVTLSCSQTLNHNVMYWYQQKSSQAPKLLFHYYDKDFNNEADTPDNFQSRRPNTSFCFLDIRSPGLGDTAMYLCATSSPKSEQYFGPGTRLTVT.

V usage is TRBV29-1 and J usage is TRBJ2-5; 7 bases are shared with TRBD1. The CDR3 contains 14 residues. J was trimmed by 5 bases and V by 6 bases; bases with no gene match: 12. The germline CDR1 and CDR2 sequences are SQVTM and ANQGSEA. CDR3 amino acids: CSVRGDRARETQYF. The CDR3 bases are TGCAGCGTCAGGGGAGACAGGGCTCGGGAGACCCAGTACTTC.

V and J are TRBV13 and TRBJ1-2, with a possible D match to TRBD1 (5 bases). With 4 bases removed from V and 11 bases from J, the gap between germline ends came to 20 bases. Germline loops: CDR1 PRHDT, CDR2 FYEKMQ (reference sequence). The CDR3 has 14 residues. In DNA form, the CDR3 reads TGTGCCAGCAGCTCCACGGGACGGACGGGCGGTTACACCTTC. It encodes CASSSTGRTGGYTF.

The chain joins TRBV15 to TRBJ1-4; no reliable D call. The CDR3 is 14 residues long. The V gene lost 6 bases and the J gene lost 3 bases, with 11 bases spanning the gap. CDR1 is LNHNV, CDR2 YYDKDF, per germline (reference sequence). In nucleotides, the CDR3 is TGTGCCACCAGTGGCAGGACTTCTAATGAAAAACTGTTTTTT. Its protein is CATSGRTSNEKLFF.